This T cell receptor (beta chain) emerged from a study of regulatory T cells in long-lasting Graves disease. The wider study: The study counted Graves' disease as persistent given over 5 years of antithyroid drugs and positive TSH receptor antibodies. Study conclusions and caveats: Investigators studied peripheral blood only, not thyroid tissue. Accuracy was possibly reduced by small sample size. Persistent disease was associated with favored TRBV28 usage and with favored use of TRBJ1-2 and TRBJ2-5.

TCR beta libraries were built with iRepertoire HTBI primers and Arm-PCR of CDR3 regions. TCRdb passed the multiplex PCR reads through MiXCR, listing each CDR3 protein once. This table has 700,000 or so distinct CDR3 sequences, around 32% appearing once. This clonotype was counted at least ten times. The antigen is undetermined. This CDR3 spans 15 amino acids. The ends were cut back, 2 bases at V and 0 bases at J, with 10 bases in the middle. Germline assignment: CDR1 MDHEN and CDR2 SYDVKM. Time point defined: persistent/refractory GD, antithyroid drugs over 5 years with positive TRAb. Following extraction of RNA from PBMCs, that RNA was used to make the TCR library.

The sequence derives from a female donor with Graves disease. The sample here was peripheral blood mononuclear cells (PBMCs), taken when the disease was refractory, from a patient treated with antithyroid drugs. The chain has TRBV28 and TRBJ1-2; D uncertain. Here the CDR3 reads CASSLVQPTNYGYTF. DNA for the CDR3: TGTGCCAGCAGTTTAGTACAGCCAACTAACTATGGCTACACCTTC.